The 9 T cell receptor beta chains presented below share a single source sample, sequenced in a study of blood T cell repertoires in COVID-19. Method: immunoSEQ multiplex PCR; TCRdb's copy keeps in-frame clones and lacks some. The table has around 260,000 clones, roughly 90% seen once. Specimen: peripheral blood. These receptors all come from a man in his 60s who had recovered from COVID-19.

CDR3 amino acids: CASSQGSSSLGYTF. In DNA, the CDR3 is TGTGCCAGCAGCCAAGGCAGTTCCTCGCTTGGCTACACCTTC. The gene calls are TRBV14 and TRBJ1-2; D remains unclear. The ends were cut back, 1 base at V and 7 bases at J, with 13 bases in the middle. CDR1 SGHDN and CDR2 FVKESK come from the germline V gene. There are 14 residues in the CDR3.

The chain recombines TRBV19 with TRBJ1-5, with D possibly TRBD1 on 5 matching bases. The CDR3 consists of 13 residues. Trimming took 11 bases from V and 3 from J, leaving 14 bases between them. Looked up from germline, CDR1 is LNHDA and CDR2 is SQIVND (reference sequence). Here the CDR3 DNA reads TGTGCCGCGGCGGGACGGTTCAATCAGCCCCAGCATTTT. Protein product: CAAAGRFNQPQHF.

V usage is TRBV6-1 and J usage is TRBJ2-3; the match to TRBD1 covers 9 bases. The CDR3 covers 15 residues. Unmatched junction bases numbered 6, after V lost 3 bases and J lost 5 bases. Germline CDR1 MNHNS, CDR2 SASEGT. The CDR3 spells CASSEDRGLRDTQYF. The CDR3 coding sequence is TGTGCCAGCAGTGAGGACAGGGGTCTTAGAGATACGCAGTATTTT.

CDR3 region: CASSTGGRGANTEAFF. CDR3 nucleotide sequence: TGTGCCAGCAGTACGGGGGGACGGGGGGCGAACACTGAAGCTTTCTTT. This chain joins TRBV27 and TRBJ1-1, with D possibly matching TRBD1 (6 bases). Germline assignment: CDR1 MNHEY and CDR2 SMNVEV (reference sequence). The length of the CDR3 is 16 residues. The V end lost 5 bases, the J end lost 1 base, and 17 bases lay between the germline ends.

The CDR3 sequence: CASSGPGTASNYGYTF. The DNA of the CDR3 is TGTGCCAGCAGTGGACCGGGGACAGCCTCTAACTATGGCTACACCTTC. This chain links TRBV5-6 with TRBJ1-2, with 7 bases matching TRBD1. Germline V CDR1 and CDR2: SGHDT, YYEEEE. Trimming cost V 5 bases and J 0 bases; bases outside gene matches: 10. The CDR3 has 16 amino acids.

This chain uses TRBV28 with TRBJ1-2; D is ambiguous. CDR1 and CDR2 from the germline V gene are MDHEN and SYDVKM. Trimming shortened V by 6 bases and J by 0 bases, and 11 bases separated the two germline ends. The CDR3 covers 14 residues. CDR3 sequence (DNA): TGTGCCAGCAGCCCGAGGGAGTCTAACTATGGCTACACCTTC. Protein sequence: CASSPRESNYGYTF.

This chain links TRBV30 with TRBJ1-1; D ambiguous. CDR1 and CDR2 (germline): GTSNPN, SVGIG (reference sequence). CDR3 length: 14 residues. The V end was cut by 2 bases, the J end by 0 bases, with 10 bases between. CDR3 amino acids: CAWSPGRLNTEAFF. The CDR3 region has the DNA TGTGCCTGGAGTCCGGGGAGACTGAACACTGAAGCTTTCTTT.

This chain joins TRBV18 and TRBJ1-1; no clear D. Germline CDR1 and CDR2: KGHSH and LQKENI. The CDR3 is 16 residues long. The germline V and J ends were trimmed by 3 bases and 4 bases, with 18 bases remaining between them. For the CDR3, the DNA is TGTGCCAGCTCACCGAGAGGGATGGGGATGGGCACTGAAGCTTTCTTT. This translates into CASSPRGMGMGTEAFF.

CDR3 region: CASSWERSGGFPYEQFF. In DNA form, the CDR3 reads TGTGCCAGCAGCTGGGAGCGGAGCGGGGGGTTCCCATATGAGCAGTTCTTC. The chain links TRBV5-4 to TRBJ2-1; 9 bases line up with TRBD2. CDR1 SGHNT and CDR2 YYREEE come from the germline V gene (reference sequence). J was trimmed by 8 bases and V by 3 bases; bases with no gene match: 15. The CDR3 covers 17 residues. The complete variable domain, with remaining parts taken from reference TRBV5-4 and TRBJ2-1, reads ETGVTQSPTHLIKTRGQQVTLRCSSQSGHNTVSWYQQALGQGPQFIFQYYREEENGRGNFPPRFSGLQFPNYSSELNVNALELDDSALYLCASSWERSGGFPYEQFFGPGTRLTVL.